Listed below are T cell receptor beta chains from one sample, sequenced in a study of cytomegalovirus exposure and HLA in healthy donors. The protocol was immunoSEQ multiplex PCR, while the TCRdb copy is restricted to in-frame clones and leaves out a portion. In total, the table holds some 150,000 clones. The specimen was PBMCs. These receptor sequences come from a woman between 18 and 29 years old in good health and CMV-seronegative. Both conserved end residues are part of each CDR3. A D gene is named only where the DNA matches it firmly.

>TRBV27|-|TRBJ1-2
CASSLTGNYGYTF
TGTGCCAGCAGTTTAACAGGGAACTATGGCTACACCTTC
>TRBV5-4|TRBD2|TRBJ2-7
CASSLVGTTYYEQYF
TGTGCCAGCAGCTTGGTCGGGACTACCTACTACGAGCAGTACTTC
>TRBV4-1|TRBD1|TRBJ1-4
CASSRGQGARTEKLFF
TGCGCCAGCAGCCGCGGACAGGGGGCGCGAACTGAAAAACTGTTTTTT
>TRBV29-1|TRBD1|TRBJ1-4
CSVLTGGGLFF
TGCAGCGTTCTTACAGGGGGAGGACTGTTTTTT
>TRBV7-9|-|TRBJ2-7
CASGWGDEQYF
TGTGCCAGCGGCTGGGGCGACGAGCAGTACTTC
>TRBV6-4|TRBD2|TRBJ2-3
CASSELAGGADTQYF
TGTGCCAGCAGTGAACTAGCGGGCGGGGCAGATACGCAGTATTTT
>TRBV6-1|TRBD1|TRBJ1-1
CASSENRDRRAEAFF
TGTGCCAGCAGTGAAAATCGGGACAGGAGGGCTGAAGCTTTCTTT
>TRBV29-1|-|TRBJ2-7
CSVEGDNWGHNEQYF
TGCAGCGTTGAAGGGGATAACTGGGGACACAACGAGCAGTACTTC
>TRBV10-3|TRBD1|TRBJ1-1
CAISGGQGNTEAFF
TGTGCCATCAGCGGGGGACAGGGGAACACTGAAGCTTTCTTT
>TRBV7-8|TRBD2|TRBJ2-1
CASSLEVLAGLSYNEQFF
TGTGCCAGCAGCTTAGAAGTGTTAGCGGGACTTTCCTACAATGAGCAGTTCTTC
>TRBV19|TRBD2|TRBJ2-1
CASRTGGSSYNEQFF
TGTGCCAGTAGGACGGGAGGGAGCTCCTACAATGAGCAGTTCTTC
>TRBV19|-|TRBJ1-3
CASSINRVSSSGNTIYF
TGTGCCAGTAGTATAAACAGGGTCTCCAGCTCTGGAAACACCATATATTTT
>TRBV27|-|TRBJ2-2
CASSPRYRGAGVRTGELFF
TGTGCCAGCAGTCCTCGTTACAGGGGAGCGGGAGTGAGGACCGGGGAGCTGTTTTTT
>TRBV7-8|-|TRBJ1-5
CASSLSGVRQPQHF
TGTGCCAGCAGCTTAAGCGGGGTCCGGCAGCCCCAGCATTTT
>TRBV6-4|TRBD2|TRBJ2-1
CASSDRIGSSGRNEQFF
TGTGCCAGCAGTGATAGGATCGGGTCTAGCGGGAGGAATGAGCAGTTCTTC
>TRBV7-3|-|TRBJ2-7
CASSSGVGYEQYF
TGTGCCAGCAGCTCTGGAGTGGGCTACGAGCAGTACTTC
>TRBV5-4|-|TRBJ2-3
CASSLGVGGRGTDTQYF
TGTGCCAGCAGCTTGGGTGTAGGGGGAAGGGGCACAGATACGCAGTATTTT
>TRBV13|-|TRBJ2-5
CASSQGDRIKTQYF
TGTGCCAGCAGCCAAGGGGATAGGATCAAGACCCAGTACTTC
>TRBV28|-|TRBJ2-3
CASSLGQPRDTQYF
TGTGCCAGCAGCCTCGGACAGCCCCGAGATACGCAGTATTTT
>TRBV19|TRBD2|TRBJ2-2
CASSILAGVGNTGELFF
TGTGCCAGTAGTATTCTAGCGGGGGTGGGGAACACCGGGGAGCTGTTTTTT
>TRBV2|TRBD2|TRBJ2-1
CASIPLAAYNEQFF
TGTGCCAGCATCCCACTAGCGGCCTACAATGAGCAGTTCTTC
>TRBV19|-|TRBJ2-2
CASKAQAAASTGELFF
TGTGCCAGTAAGGCCCAAGCGGCAGCGAGCACCGGGGAGCTGTTTTTT
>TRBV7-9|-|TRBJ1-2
CASSLEVPYGYTF
TGTGCCAGCAGCTTGGAGGTCCCCTATGGCTACACCTTC
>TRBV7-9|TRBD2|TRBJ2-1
CASSLAGLAGVNEQFF
TGTGCCAGCAGCTTAGCTGGACTAGCGGGAGTCAATGAGCAGTTCTTC
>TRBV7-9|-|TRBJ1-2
CASSLAGDFNGYGYTF
TGTGCCAGCAGCTTAGCCGGGGACTTCAATGGCTATGGCTACACCTTC
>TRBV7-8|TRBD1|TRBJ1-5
CASSSRQGGNSNQPQHF
TGTGCCAGCAGCTCGAGACAGGGGGGGAATAGCAATCAGCCCCAGCATTTT
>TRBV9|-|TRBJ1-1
CASSVGKAEGEAFF
TGTGCCAGCAGCGTAGGGAAGGCGGAGGGTGAAGCTTTCTTT
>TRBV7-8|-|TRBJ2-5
CASSLSGKETQYF
TGTGCCAGCAGCCTATCCGGTAAAGAGACCCAGTACTTC
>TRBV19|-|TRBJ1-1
CASSHSVDKSEAFF
TGTGCCAGTAGTCATTCGGTAGACAAGTCTGAAGCTTTCTTT
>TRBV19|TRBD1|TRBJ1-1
CASSIGTGPTEAFF
TGTGCCAGTAGTATTGGGACAGGGCCCACTGAAGCTTTCTTT
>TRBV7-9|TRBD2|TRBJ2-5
CASNGLAGGQETQYF
TGTGCCAGCAACGGTCTAGCGGGAGGTCAAGAGACCCAGTACTTC
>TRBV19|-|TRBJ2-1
CASALDNEQFF
TGTGCCAGCGCACTAGACAATGAGCAGTTCTTC
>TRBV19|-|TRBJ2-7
CASSAGRYEQYF
TGTGCCAGTAGCGCAGGGCGCTACGAGCAGTACTTC
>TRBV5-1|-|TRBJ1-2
CASSLTGFNYGYTF
TGCGCCAGCAGCCTCACAGGGTTTAACTATGGCTACACCTTC
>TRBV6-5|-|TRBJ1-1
CASSYLGANTEAFF
TGTGCCAGCAGTTACCTGGGGGCGAACACTGAAGCTTTCTTT
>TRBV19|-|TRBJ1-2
CASTGTTGGYTF
TGTGCCAGTACCGGGACAACGGGAGGCTACACCTTC
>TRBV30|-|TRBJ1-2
CAWSVRGGGGYTF
TGTGCCTGGAGTGTACGGGGGGGCGGTGGCTACACCTTC